The text below deals with one TCR beta chain. Primers used in a second PCR of about 6 to 11 cycles were a sample-barcoded 5' primer and a J-beta primer mix. MiXCR was run by TCRdb on the 5' RACE reads, yielding one entry per CDR3 protein. Among 1,500,000 or so distinct CDR3 sequences listed, approximately 59% were seen once. These data come from a study of blood T cells in healthy people across ages. This CDR3 has 19 amino acids. Trimming at V came to 4 bases and at J to 8 bases, leaving 20 bases not matched to a gene. Germline values: CDR1 SGHAT, CDR2 FQNNGV. V usage is TRBV11-2 and J usage is TRBJ2-3, with 11 positions matching TRBD2. Sequencing was performed on blood. This clonotype was obtained from a man younger than 30 in good health. CDR3 protein: CASSSLTSGVPTRGVTQYF. For the CDR3, the DNA is TGTGCCAGCAGCTCTCTGACTAGCGGGGTCCCTACTAGGGGGGTTACGCAGTATTTT.